The clone carrying this T cell receptor (beta chain) was seen more than once but under ten times. Its specificity is unknown. These data come from a study of vaccination and CD4 T cells after COVID-19. Overall study context: The makeup of the convalescents was six males and four females, two of them Hispanic.

The study sequenced cultured CD4+ T cell DNA using the Oncomine TCR Beta short-read assay. Each CDR3 protein is one row after TCRdb ran MiXCR on the PCR reads. The sample comprises some 25,000 distinct CDR3 sequences, 62% of which are singletons, and about a sixth rests with the top ten. Stated treatment: 10-day PBMC culture with coronavirus spike peptide pools or control peptides (ViraFEST assay). The ends lost 5 bases at V and 0 bases at J; junction bases unmatched: 8. The CDR3 contains 18 residues. The sequence was obtained from a human donor who received a COVID-19 vaccine. The source was CD4+ T cells from blood, cultured in vitro, collected after SARS-CoV-2 vaccination. This chain joins TRBV12-3 or TRBV12-4 and TRBJ1-6, with TRBD1 matching 9 bases. CDR3 loop: CASSRTGVKSSYNSPLHF. CDR3 nucleotides: TGTGCCAGCAGTAGGACAGGGGTCAAGAGCTCCTATAATTCACCCCTCCACTTT.